These 20 T cell receptor beta chains came from one sample sequenced in a study of CD8 T cell repertoires and HIV-1 epitope variants. Assay: immunoSEQ multiplex PCR; the TCRdb copy retains only in-frame clones and omits some. The data contain more than 85,000 clones, around 75% of them singletons. Sequenced sample: uncultured baseline CD8+ T cells from peripheral blood mononuclear cells (PBMCs). The receptors originated from a male donor with HIV.

The chain combines TRBV7-2 with TRBJ1-3; 8 bases are shared with TRBD1. The CDR3 covers 17 residues. Germline CDR1 SGHTA, CDR2 FQGNSA. With 1 base clipped from V and 2 bases from J, the junction kept 7 bases outside the gene matches. The CDR3 sequence: CASSLVPGGKTGNTIYF. The DNA of the CDR3 is TGTGCCAGCAGCTTAGTCCCAGGGGGCAAGACTGGAAACACCATATATTTT.

The chain uses TRBV6-5 and TRBJ2-7; a weak D match, TRBD2 (5 bases). The CDR3 runs to 14 residues. V shed 2 bases and J shed 3 bases, with 11 bases lying between them. Germline V lookup: CDR1 MNHEY, CDR2 SVGAGI. CDR3 nucleotide sequence: TGTGCCAGCAGTTACGAGGGCACTTTCTACGAGCAGTACTTC. This encodes CASSYEGTFYEQYF.

This clone has just one count. The V call is TRBV7-9, the J call TRBJ1-1; TRBD1 agrees at 7 bases. The germline V gene encodes CDR1 SEHNR and CDR2 FQNEAQ (reference sequence). Losses at the gene ends were 2 bases for V and 7 bases for J; bases not matched to a gene: 7. The CDR3 consists of 14 residues. The CDR3 region has the DNA TGTGCCAGCAGCTTAAAAGGAGACAGGGTTGAAGCTTTCTTT. Translation gives CASSLKGDRVEAFF. The variable domain in full, with the rest retrieved from reference TRBV7-9 and TRBJ1-1, is DTGVSQNPRHKITKRGQNVTFRCDPISEHNRLYWYRQTLGQGPEFLTYFQNEAQLEKSRLLSDRFSAERPKGSFSTLEIQRTEQGDSAMYLCASSLKGDRVEAFFGQGTRLTVV.

This clone was detected many times. V is TRBV7-2 and J is TRBJ1-2, with D maybe TRBD1 (5 bases). The CDR3 contains 16 residues. Germline V lookup: CDR1 SGHTA, CDR2 FQGNSA. Trimming removed 1 base from V and 4 bases from J, with 16 bases in between. In DNA, the CDR3 is TGTGCCAGCAGCTTAGGGCGGGGAGCGGGGGGCTATGGCTACACCTTC. Its protein is CASSLGRGAGGYGYTF. Full variable domain (rest looked up from reference TRBV7-2 and TRBJ1-2): GAGVSQSPSNKVTEKGKDVELRCDPISGHTALYWYRQSLGQGLEFLIYFQGNSAPDKSGLPSDRFSAERTGGSVSTLTIQRTQQEDSAVYLCASSLGRGAGGYGYTFGSGTRLTVV.

The J gene is TRBJ2-1, the V gene TRBV5-1, with 10 bases lining up with TRBD1. This CDR3 spans 16 amino acids. The V segment lost 0 bases and the J segment 4 bases; nucleotides outside the gene matches: 4. The germline V gene encodes CDR1 SGHRS and CDR2 YFSETQ. CDR3 residues: CASSLAGTGVYNEQFF. The CDR3 DNA reads TGCGCCAGCAGCTTGGCCGGGACAGGGGTTTACAATGAGCAGTTCTTC.

This clone came up a few times. V and J are TRBV5-4 and TRBJ2-2, with 8 bases lining up with TRBD1. In germline, CDR1 is SGHNT, CDR2 YYREEE (reference sequence). J gave up 1 base and V 4 bases, and 3 bases lay outside the gene matches. The CDR3 is 15 residues long. CDR3 nucleotide sequence: TGTGCCAGCAGCCCTGGGACAGGGAACACCGGGGAGCTGTTTTTT. Translation gives CASSPGTGNTGELFF.

The chain joins TRBV5-8 to TRBJ1-3; 7 bases agree with TRBD1. The CDR3 spans 17 residues. The V gene's germline CDR1 is SGHTS and CDR2 YDEGEE. The ends lost 1 base at V and 0 bases at J; junction bases unmatched: 7. CDR3 amino acids: CASSLWSTGPSGNTIYF. CDR3 bases: TGTGCCAGCAGCTTGTGGTCGACAGGGCCCTCTGGAAACACCATATATTTT.

The chain employs TRBV7-9 and TRBJ2-1; D ambiguous. V was shortened by 1 base and J by 4 bases, with 8 bases between the two germline ends. Germline CDR1 SEHNR, CDR2 FQNEAQ (reference sequence). The CDR3 loop spans 14 amino acids. The CDR3 loop reads CASSLVSMYNEQFF. The CDR3, as DNA: TGTGCCAGCAGCTTAGTATCAATGTACAATGAGCAGTTCTTC.

V gene TRBV9 combines with J gene TRBJ2-1; D not resolved. V was shortened by 4 bases and J by 0 bases, with 17 bases between the two germline ends. The CDR3 runs 17 residues. Germline CDR1 is SGDLS and CDR2 is YYNGEE. The CDR3 nucleotides are TGTGCCAGCAGCAAGCCTCTAGGGAAGGGCTCCTACAATGAGCAGTTCTTC. It yields the protein CASSKPLGKGSYNEQFF. Combining the CDR3 with reference TRBV9 and TRBJ2-1 gives the whole variable domain DSGVTQTPKHLITATGQRVTLRCSPRSGDLSVYWYQQSLDQGLQFLIQYYNGEERAKGNILERFSAQQFPDLHSELNLSSLELGDSALYFCASSKPLGKGSYNEQFFGPGTRLTVL.

The CDR3 reads CASSQEDSRASLTRSSYNEQFF. CDR3 nucleotides: TGCGCCAGCAGCCAAGAGGATTCCCGGGCTAGCTTAACCCGTAGCTCCTACAATGAGCAGTTCTTC. This rearrangement joins TRBV4-1 to TRBJ2-1, with D possibly TRBD2 on 5 matching bases. V was pared by 0 bases and J by 0 bases, with 27 bases between. The germline CDR1 and CDR2 sequences are MGHRA and YSYEKL. CDR3 size: 22 residues.

The rearrangement uses TRBV27 and TRBJ1-2; TRBD1 matches at 10 bases. Germline V lookup: CDR1 MNHEY, CDR2 SMNVEV (reference sequence). Germline trimming cut 0 bases from V and 3 bases from J; bases unmatched to any gene: 1. The CDR3 is made up of 15 amino acids. This chain's CDR3 is CASSLSTGGDYGYTF. CDR3 coding DNA: TGTGCCAGCAGTTTATCGACAGGGGGCGACTATGGCTACACCTTC.

The CDR3 DNA reads as TGTGCCAGTAGTACTACCGGGCAATTCCGGGGGGAGACCCAGTACTTC. This encodes CASSTTGQFRGETQYF. The V and J genes are TRBV19 and TRBJ2-5; TRBD2 is a possible D gene (6 bases). Looked up from germline, CDR1 is LNHDA and CDR2 is SQIVND (reference sequence). The CDR3 extends over 16 amino acids. V was pared by 4 bases and J by 5 bases, with 20 bases between.

The chain couples TRBV30 to TRBJ1-6; tentative D call: TRBD1 (6 bases). V lost 3 bases to trimming and J lost 5 bases, with 17 bases between them. Germline V gene sequence: CDR1 GTSNPN, CDR2 SVGIG (reference sequence). This CDR3 is 16 amino acids long. CDR3 region: CAWRLTGPVDNSPLHF. The CDR3 region has the DNA TGTGCCTGGAGACTCACAGGGCCCGTGGATAATTCACCCCTCCACTTT.

This chain links TRBV29-1 with TRBJ1-1; 7 bases align to TRBD1. Germline values: CDR1 SQVTM, CDR2 ANQGSEA. Trimming took 6 bases from V and 1 from J; bases not matched to a gene: 5. This CDR3 is 13 amino acids long. For the CDR3, the DNA is TGCAGCGTGGCACAGGGGTGGAACACTGAAGCTTTCTTT. Its protein is CSVAQGWNTEAFF.

The chain has TRBV5-1 and TRBJ2-5; TRBD2 might be the D (6 bases). Germline V lookup: CDR1 SGHRS, CDR2 YFSETQ. The ends were cut back, 2 bases at V and 1 base at J, with 18 bases in the middle. This CDR3 is built from 17 residues. CDR3 region: CASSFVPWVGGQETQYF. For the CDR3, the DNA is TGCGCCAGCAGCTTTGTGCCTTGGGTGGGGGGCCAAGAGACCCAGTACTTC.

CDR3 nucleotides: TGTGCCAGCAGTCGGACAGGGGACACTGAAGCTTTCTTT. Its translation is CASSRTGDTEAFF. The rearrangement links TRBV5-8 to TRBJ1-1, with TRBD1 matching over 9 bases. The CDR3 runs 13 residues. Germline CDR1 and CDR2: SGHTS and YDEGEE. The ends lost 5 bases at V and 3 bases at J; junction bases unmatched: 2.

The genes are TRBV19 and TRBJ1-1; D is undetermined. V lost 1 base and J 3 bases, leaving 6 bases between the germline ends. CDR1 is LNHDA and CDR2 is SQIVND in the germline V gene (reference sequence). This CDR3 region has 13 residues. CDR3 sequence reads: CASSIGQDTEAFF. CDR3 in DNA: TGTGCCAGTAGTATAGGCCAGGACACTGAAGCTTTCTTT.

V gene TRBV28 combines with J gene TRBJ1-5, with 7 bases identical to TRBD1. The CDR3 runs to 17 residues. The ends lost 7 bases at V and 6 bases at J; junction bases unmatched: 18. The germline gives CDR1 MDHEN, CDR2 SYDVKM. This chain's CDR3 is CASNVPGQSDRGQPQHF. The CDR3 DNA sequence: TGTGCCAGCAATGTCCCGGGACAGTCGGACCGGGGTCAGCCCCAGCATTTT.

The rearrangement joins TRBV6-6 to TRBJ1-1; tentative D call: TRBD1 (6 bases). Germline V gene lookup returns CDR1 MNHNY and CDR2 SVGAGI (reference sequence). Trimming removed 6 bases at V and 8 bases at J, with 10 bases between. The CDR3 has 11 amino acids. The CDR3 sequence: CASSLQGEAFF. CDR3 DNA: TGTGCCAGCAGCCTCCAGGGGGAAGCTTTCTTT.

This chain links TRBV27 with TRBJ2-7; tentative D call: TRBD2 (5 bases). Trimming took 4 bases from V and 1 from J, leaving 11 bases between them. This CDR3 is built from 14 residues. Germline CDR1 is MNHEY and CDR2 is SMNVEV (reference sequence). CDR3 nucleotide sequence: TGTGCCAGCAGTTCTCTAGCTCAGTCCTACGAGCAGTACTTC. As protein: CASSSLAQSYEQYF.